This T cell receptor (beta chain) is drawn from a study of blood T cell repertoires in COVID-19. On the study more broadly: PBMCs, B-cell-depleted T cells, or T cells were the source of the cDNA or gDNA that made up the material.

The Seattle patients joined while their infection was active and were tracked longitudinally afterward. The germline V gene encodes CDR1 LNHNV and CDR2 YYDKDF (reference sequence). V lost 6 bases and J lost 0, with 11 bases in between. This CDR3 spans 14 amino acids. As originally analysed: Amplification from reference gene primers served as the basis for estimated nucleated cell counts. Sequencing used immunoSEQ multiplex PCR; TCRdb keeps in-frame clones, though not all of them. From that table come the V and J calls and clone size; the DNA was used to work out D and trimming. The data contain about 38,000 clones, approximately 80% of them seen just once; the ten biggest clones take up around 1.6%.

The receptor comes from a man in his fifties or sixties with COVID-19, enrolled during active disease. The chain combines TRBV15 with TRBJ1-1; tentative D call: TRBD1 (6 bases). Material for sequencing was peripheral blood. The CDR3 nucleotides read TGTGCCACCAGAGTCGGACAGTTGAACACTGAAGCTTTCTTT. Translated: CATRVGQLNTEAFF.